The rows below give T cell receptor beta chains drawn from one sample of a study of CD8+ T cells in alopecia areata. Measured with immunoSEQ multiplex PCR; TCRdb has only the in-frame clones, and not every one. The profile covers approximately 57,000 clones, with around 96% appearing a single time and roughly 24% taken by the ten largest. Sequences were derived from CD8+ T cells sorted from blood, sampled at week 0. Receptors originate from a human donor with alopecia areata. Each CDR3 is given with its conserved first and last residue. Fields, in order: D gene, V gene, CDR3 length, CDR3 protein. A D gene is named only where the DNA matches it firmly.

d_gene: -
v_gene: TRBV14
len: 14
CDR3aa: CASSPPGRIETQYF

d_gene: -
v_gene: TRBV4-1
len: 16
CDR3aa: CASSQDFKGFDQPQHF

d_gene: -
v_gene: TRBV15
len: 17
CDR3aa: CATSRGASRTNTRELFF

d_gene: -
v_gene: TRBV5-1
len: 14
CDR3aa: CASSLGGQTYEQYF

d_gene: -
v_gene: TRBV4-3
len: 12
CDR3aa: CASSQPGGELFF

d_gene: -
v_gene: TRBV7-9
len: 14
CDR3aa: CASSPDRTLGEQYF

d_gene: -
v_gene: TRBV2
len: 10
CDR3aa: CASRGTEAFF

d_gene: TRBD1
v_gene: TRBV27
len: 15
CDR3aa: CASSTRDRGPYEQYF

d_gene: -
v_gene: TRBV29-1
len: 13
CDR3aa: CSGDVLNTGELFF

d_gene: -
v_gene: TRBV4-3
len: 13
CDR3aa: CASSQLAADEQFF

d_gene: -
v_gene: TRBV7-2
len: 16
CDR3aa: CASSLGAGRVNQPQHF

d_gene: TRBD1
v_gene: TRBV2
len: 14
CDR3aa: CASTPGQGNHEQFF

d_gene: -
v_gene: TRBV4-1
len: 16
CDR3aa: CASSQDPWDNNYGYTF

d_gene: -
v_gene: TRBV27
len: 14
CDR3aa: CASSIDRDYNEQFF

d_gene: TRBD1
v_gene: TRBV5-4
len: 16
CDR3aa: CASSSTGATSTDTQYF

d_gene: TRBD2
v_gene: TRBV4-1
len: 17
CDR3aa: CASSQDRVSGGEDTQYF